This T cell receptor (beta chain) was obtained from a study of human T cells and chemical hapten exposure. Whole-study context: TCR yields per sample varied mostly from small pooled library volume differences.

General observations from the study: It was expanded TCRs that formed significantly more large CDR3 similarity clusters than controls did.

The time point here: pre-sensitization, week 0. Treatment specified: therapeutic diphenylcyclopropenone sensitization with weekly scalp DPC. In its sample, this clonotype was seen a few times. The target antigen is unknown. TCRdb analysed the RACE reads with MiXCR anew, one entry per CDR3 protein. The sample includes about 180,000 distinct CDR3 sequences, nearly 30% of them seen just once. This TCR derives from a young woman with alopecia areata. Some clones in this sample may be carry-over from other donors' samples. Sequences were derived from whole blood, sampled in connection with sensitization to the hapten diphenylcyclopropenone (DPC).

The CDR3 sequence: CASSFGDQPQHF. In DNA, the CDR3 is TGTGCCAGCAGCTTTGGGGATCAGCCCCAGCATTTT. This chain joins TRBV7-9 and TRBJ1-5, with unresolved D. CDR3 length: 12 amino acids. V was clipped by 3 bases and J by 5 bases, with 5 bases between them. Germline assignment: CDR1 SEHNR and CDR2 FQNEAQ (reference sequence).